This T cell receptor beta chain appears in the sequencing data of a study of vaccination and CD4 T cells after COVID-19. A note on this clonotype: The antigen is unknown.

Treatment meaning: approximately nine-day PBMC culture with coronavirus spike peptide pools or control peptides (ViraFEST assay). The Oncomine TCR Beta short-read assay sequenced DNA from cultured CD4+ T cells. TCRdb redid the calling of the PCR reads with MiXCR, one entry per CDR3 protein. In the table there are around 20,000 distinct CDR3 sequences, approximately 40% of which are singletons. The TCR sequence derives from a human donor who had recovered from COVID-19. The sample was CD4+ T cells from blood, cultured in vitro, taken before SARS-CoV-2 vaccination.

CDR3 protein: CASSEDVGVGSPLHF. The CDR3 coding sequence is TGTGCCAGCAGTGAAGATGTAGGGGTCGGGTCACCCCTCCACTTT. The chain combines TRBV25-1 with TRBJ1-6, with D perhaps matching TRBD1 (5 bases). CDR1 is MGHDK and CDR2 is SYGVNS in the germline V gene. This CDR3 has 15 residues. With 2 bases removed from V and 10 bases from J, the gap between germline ends came to 15 bases.